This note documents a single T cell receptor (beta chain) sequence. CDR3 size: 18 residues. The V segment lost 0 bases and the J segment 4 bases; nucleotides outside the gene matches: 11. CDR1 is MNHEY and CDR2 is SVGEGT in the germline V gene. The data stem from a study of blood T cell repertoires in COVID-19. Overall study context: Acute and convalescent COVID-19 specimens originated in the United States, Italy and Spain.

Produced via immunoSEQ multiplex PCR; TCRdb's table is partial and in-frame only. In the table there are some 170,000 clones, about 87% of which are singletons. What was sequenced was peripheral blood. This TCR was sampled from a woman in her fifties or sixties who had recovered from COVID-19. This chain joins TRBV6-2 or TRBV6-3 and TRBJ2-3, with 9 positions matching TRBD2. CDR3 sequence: CASSYSNRRGGRADTQYF. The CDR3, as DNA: TGTGCCAGCAGTTACTCGAATAGGCGGGGGGGAAGAGCAGATACGCAGTATTTT.